The 23 T cell receptor beta chains given below trace back to one sample, sequenced in a study of neurological immune-mediated disorders. Noted time point: longitudinal time-point 2. TCRdb fed the 5' RACE reads into MiXCR, producing one record per CDR3 protein. This table holds some 60,000 distinct CDR3 sequences, nearly 10% found once. Sequencing used PBMCs. These receptors were taken from a man aged 25 to 40 in good health.

This clonotype showed up many times. The chain is built from TRBV7-6 and TRBJ1-5; D is possibly TRBD1 (5 bases). This CDR3 comprises 15 residues. Germline assignment: CDR1 SGHVS and CDR2 FNYEAQ. Deletions cut 0 bases from V and 7 bases from J, with 13 bases between. The CDR3 DNA reads TGTGCCAGCAGCTTAGCGCCCGGGGGTGGCCAGCCCCAGCATTTT. It yields the protein CASSLAPGGGQPQHF.

Many counts were recorded for this clonotype. The genes are TRBV5-1 and TRBJ2-4, with D perhaps being TRBD1 or TRBD2 (5 bases each). The CDR3 is made up of 14 amino acids. Germline values: CDR1 SGHRS, CDR2 YFSETQ. V was clipped by 0 bases and J by 5 bases, with 9 bases between them. The DNA for the CDR3 is TGCGCCAGCAGCTTGGTCGGGACCCAAAACATTCAGTACTTC. Its translation: CASSLVGTQNIQYF.

This chain uses TRBV20-1 with TRBJ2-7; TRBD1 agrees at 8 bases. The CDR3 is made up of 13 amino acids. The trim removed 5 bases at V and 4 bases at J, leaving 7 bases unmatched. Germline V CDR1 and CDR2: DFQATT, SNEGSKA (reference sequence). CDR3 in DNA: TGCAGTGCTCCGGACAGGGCGGAATACGAGCAGTACTTC. It yields the protein CSAPDRAEYEQYF.

This clonotype has ten or more counts. The V call is TRBV12-3 or TRBV12-4, the J call TRBJ2-5; no definite D call. Deletions cut 3 bases from V and 5 bases from J, with 4 bases between. There are 11 residues in the CDR3. The CDR3: CASSLIETQYF. In DNA, the CDR3 is TGTGCCAGCAGTTTGATTGAGACCCAGTACTTC.

This clonotype appeared many times. V is TRBV6-1 and J is TRBJ1-3; 7 positions match TRBD1. V was pared by 8 bases and J by 4 bases, with 14 bases of the junction left unmatched. Germline-derived CDR1 and CDR2 are MNHNS and SASEGT. The CDR3 sequence is 16 residues long. Here the CDR3 reads CASGQGVARSGNTIYF. The CDR3 bases are TGTGCCAGCGGGCAGGGGGTAGCCCGTTCCGGAAACACCATATATTTT.

This clonotype occurred many times. V gene TRBV4-2 combines with J gene TRBJ2-5, with 7 bases fitting TRBD1. V lost 5 bases and J lost 0; bases outside the gene matches: 3. The CDR3 length is 14 residues. From germline, CDR1 is LGHNA and CDR2 YNFKEQ. CDR3 sequence reads: CASSKGQHQETQYF. The CDR3 DNA reads as TGTGCCAGCAGCAAGGGACAGCACCAAGAGACCCAGTACTTC.

In this sample, this clonotype turned up many times. V usage is TRBV5-5 and J usage is TRBJ1-2, with D uncertain. The CDR3 length is 16 residues. With 0 bases removed from V and 3 bases from J, the gap between germline ends came to 15 bases. Germline V gene lookup returns CDR1 SGHKS and CDR2 YYEKEE (reference sequence). The CDR3, as DNA: TGTGCCAGCAGCTTGGGGGCCTCCTCGAGCCACTATGGCTACACCTTC. It yields the protein CASSLGASSSHYGYTF. Variable domain in full (rest from reference TRBV5-5 and TRBJ1-2): DAGVTQSPTHLIKTRGQQVTLRCSPISGHKSVSWYQQVLGQGPQFIFQYYEKEERGRGNFPDRFSARQFPNYSSELNVNALLLGDSALYLCASSLGASSSHYGYTFGSGTRLTVV.

This clonotype appeared once. The rearrangement uses TRBV19 and TRBJ2-1; 14 nucleotides align to TRBD2. The CDR3 is made up of 17 amino acids. Germline CDR1 LNHDA, CDR2 SQIVND (reference sequence). V lost 5 bases and J lost 1; bases outside the gene matches: 4. The CDR3, as DNA: TGTGCCAGTAGTCCGGGACTAGCGGGAGCATCCTACAATGAGCAGTTCTTC. Amino acids: CASSPGLAGASYNEQFF.

This clonotype was seen at least ten times. The gene calls are TRBV27 and TRBJ2-7; no reliable D call. Germline V gene lookup returns CDR1 MNHEY and CDR2 SMNVEV (reference sequence). The V end was cut by 5 bases, the J end by 2 bases, with 10 bases between. The CDR3 is 13 residues long. The DNA of the CDR3 is TGTGCCAGCAGTATCCGGCCAGCCTACGAGCAGTACTTC. The encoded protein is CASSIRPAYEQYF.

This clonotype was seen a handful of times. CDR3 in DNA: TGCGCCAGCAGCTTGGTCCCTAGCGGAGCTGGGGAGACCCAGTACTTC. Protein: CASSLVPSGAGETQYF. The V gene is TRBV5-1, the J gene TRBJ2-5; 7 positions agree with TRBD2. Germline CDR1 and CDR2: SGHRS and YFSETQ. Trimming removed 0 bases from V and 5 bases from J; junction bases left unmatched: 10. There are 16 residues in the CDR3. The full variable domain, in which reference TRBV5-1 and TRBJ2-5 provide the parts outside the CDR3, is KAGVTQTPRYLIKTRGQQVTLSCSPISGHRSVSWYQQTPGQGLQFLFEYFSETQRNKGNFPGRFSGRQFSNSRSEMNVSTLELGDSALYLCASSLVPSGAGETQYFGPGTRLLVL.

This clonotype was recorded at least ten times. The chain carries TRBV7-3 and TRBJ2-6; D unclear. The CDR3 is 15 residues long. Germline V gene lookup returns CDR1 SGHTA and CDR2 FQGTGA. The V and J ends lost 4 bases and 0 bases respectively, with 7 bases between them. The CDR3: CASSSQHSGANVLTF. In DNA, the CDR3 is TGTGCCAGCAGCTCCCAGCACTCTGGGGCCAACGTCCTGACTTTC.

This clonotype was seen many times. This chain links TRBV14 with TRBJ1-1; D unresolved. Trimming removed 0 bases from V and 11 bases from J, with 10 bases in between. Per the germline V gene, CDR1 is SGHDN and CDR2 is FVKESK. The length of the CDR3 is 12 residues. CDR3: CASSQERFTAFF. CDR3 coding DNA: TGTGCCAGCAGCCAAGAACGATTTACGGCTTTCTTT.

This clonotype was recorded at least ten times. The chain recombines TRBV7-9 with TRBJ1-5; D remains unclear. CDR3 length equals 13 residues. V gave up 7 bases and J gave up 5 bases, with 12 bases separating them. Germline V gene data show CDR1 as SEHNR and CDR2 as FQNEAQ (reference sequence). The CDR3 region is CASTKDGDQPQHF. As DNA, the CDR3 is TGTGCCAGCACCAAGGACGGGGATCAGCCCCAGCATTTT. The full variable domain, in which reference TRBV7-9 and TRBJ1-5 provide the parts outside the CDR3, is DTGVSQNPRHKITKRGQNVTFRCDPISEHNRLYWYRQTLGQGPEFLTYFQNEAQLEKSRLLSDRFSAERPKGSFSTLEIQRTEQGDSAMYLCASTKDGDQPQHFGDGTRLSIL.

This clonotype was counted only a few times. The chain uses TRBV5-6 and TRBJ2-2; D unclear. The germline V gene encodes CDR1 SGHDT and CDR2 YYEEEE. V lost 2 bases and J 4 bases, leaving 6 bases between the germline ends. This CDR3 has 13 residues. The DNA for the CDR3 is TGTGCCAGCAGCTTCCCGGTCACCGGGGAGCTGTTTTTT. This sequence encodes CASSFPVTGELFF.

This clonotype was observed at least ten times. The V gene is TRBV20-1, the J gene TRBJ2-1; TRBD2 aligns across 10 bases. CDR3 length equals 14 residues. Trimming cost V 5 bases and J 2 bases; bases outside gene matches: 3. In germline, CDR1 is DFQATT, CDR2 SNEGSKA (reference sequence). The CDR3 DNA is TGCAGTGCTCCAACTAGCGGGACCTACAATGAGCAGTTCTTC. The encoded protein is CSAPTSGTYNEQFF.

This clonotype was seen at least ten times. The chain has TRBV5-1 and TRBJ2-1; D unresolved. Germline CDR1 is SGHRS and CDR2 is YFSETQ. Trimming left V 2 bases short and J 7 bases short, with 16 bases between. CDR3 length: 15 amino acids. DNA of the CDR3: TGCGCCAGCAGCTTAGGCACACCTCAGGCGAATGAGCAGTTCTTC. It is translated as CASSLGTPQANEQFF.

This clonotype was picked up many times. V is TRBV20-1 and J is TRBJ2-2; 11 bases are shared with TRBD2. This CDR3 comprises 14 residues. CDR1 and CDR2 (germline): DFQATT, SNEGSKA (reference sequence). The trim removed 5 bases at V and 5 bases at J, leaving 4 bases unmatched. In DNA form, the CDR3 reads TGCAGTGCTCCGGGACTAGCGGCGACCGGGGAGCTGTTTTTT. Translated, it gives CSAPGLAATGELFF.

The sample holds many counts of this clonotype. The chain has TRBV29-1 and TRBJ2-6; 13 bases match TRBD2. There are 16 residues in the CDR3. V dropped 6 bases and J dropped 0; count of bases not matched to a gene: 2. The germline gives CDR1 SQVTM, CDR2 ANQGSEA. CDR3 amino acids: CSVGTSGISGANVLTF. The CDR3 nucleotides are TGCAGCGTCGGGACTAGCGGGATCTCTGGGGCCAACGTCCTGACTTTC.

The CDR3 DNA is TGCAGTGCCCAGTGGGTAGTGGGTGAAAAACTGTTTTTT. Residues: CSAQWVVGEKLFF. The chain has TRBV20-1 and TRBJ1-4; no firm D call. V was clipped by 6 bases and J by 7 bases, with 15 bases between them. Germline loops: CDR1 DFQATT, CDR2 SNEGSKA (reference sequence). This CDR3 has 13 residues.

In this sample, this clonotype turned up many times. The rearrangement joins TRBV2 to TRBJ2-1; weak D call: TRBD2 (5 bases). The ends were cut back, 3 bases at V and 2 bases at J, with 14 bases in the middle. Germline CDR1 and CDR2: SNHLY and FYNNEI. The CDR3 is 16 residues long. CDR3: CASSDLAGEPYNEQFF. The CDR3 DNA follows: TGTGCCAGCAGTGACCTAGCAGGTGAACCCTACAATGAGCAGTTCTTC. Full variable domain (remainder filled in from reference TRBV2 and TRBJ2-1): EPEVTQTPSHQVTQMGQEVILRCVPISNHLYFYWYRQILGQKVEFLVSFYNNEISEKSEIFDDQFSVERPDGSNFTLKIRSTKLEDSAMYFCASSDLAGEPYNEQFFGPGTRLTVL.

V and J are TRBV29-1 and TRBJ2-1; D remains ambiguous. This CDR3 region has 15 residues. The germline V gene has CDR1 SQVTM and CDR2 ANQGSEA. V was pared by 6 bases and J by 4 bases, with 19 bases between. The CDR3: CSVYPNSPSYNEQFF. The CDR3, as DNA: TGCAGCGTGTACCCCAACTCGCCATCGTACAATGAGCAGTTCTTC.

This clonotype showed up many times. V and J are TRBV12-3 or TRBV12-4 and TRBJ2-1; no definite D call. V shed 7 bases and J shed 0 bases, with 16 bases lying between them. CDR3 length: 16 residues. CDR3 residues: CASIKTISSSYNEQFF. CDR3 sequence (DNA): TGTGCCAGCATTAAAACCATCTCCAGCTCCTACAATGAGCAGTTCTTC.

Ten or more counts support this clonotype. V usage is TRBV6-4 and J usage is TRBJ2-2; possible D gene TRBD1, 5 bases. The V gene's germline CDR1 is MRHNA and CDR2 SNTAGT. Trimming removed 6 bases from V and 4 bases from J, with 12 bases in between. This CDR3 is 14 amino acids long. This chain's CDR3 is CASRPDGATGELFF. DNA of the CDR3: TGTGCCAGCAGACCCGATGGGGCCACCGGGGAGCTGTTTTTT.